The 32 T cell receptor beta chains presented below share a single source sample, sequenced in a study of blood T cell repertoires in COVID-19. Profiling relied on immunoSEQ multiplex PCR, and the TCRdb table lists in-frame clones only, not all of them. The repertoire consists of 300,000 to 350,000 clones, with approximately 89% occurring once and the leading ten covering less than 5%. The sequenced material came from peripheral blood. These receptors were taken from a woman aged 55 to 70 with COVID-19, enrolled during active disease.

This chain links TRBV4-1 with TRBJ1-4; D ambiguous. The CDR3 spans 16 residues. Trimming took off 1 base at V and 1 base at J, with 10 bases between the two ends. CDR1 and CDR2 from the germline V gene are MGHRA and YSYEKL. As DNA, the CDR3 is TGCGCCAGCAGCCAAGGGGCGCTGTTAACTAATGAAAAACTGTTTTTT. Translating it yields CASSQGALLTNEKLFF.

The chain joins TRBV12-3 or TRBV12-4 to TRBJ2-5; maybe TRBD2 (5 bases). Trimming left V 3 bases short and J 6 bases short, with 8 bases between. The CDR3 runs 12 residues. The CDR3 DNA is TGTGCCAGCAGTTTTGAGGGAAAGACCCAGTACTTC. Translating gives CASSFEGKTQYF.

This clone was counted once. CDR3: CASRAVDSLYGYTF. The CDR3 bases are TGTGCCAGCCGTGCCGTCGACAGTCTATATGGCTACACCTTC. V gene TRBV28 combines with J gene TRBJ1-2, with D maybe TRBD1 (5 bases). This CDR3 is 14 amino acids long. V was pared by 8 bases and J by 5 bases, with 18 bases between. Germline assignment: CDR1 MDHEN and CDR2 SYDVKM.

This clone occurred once. The gene calls are TRBV2 and TRBJ1-2; 7 bases fit TRBD1. The CDR3 is 14 residues long. J lost 6 bases, V lost 1 base, and 5 bases had no gene match. The germline gives CDR1 SNHLY, CDR2 FYNNEI. The chain's CDR3 is CASSEGQGVDGYTF. CDR3 nucleotides: TGTGCCAGCAGTGAAGGACAGGGCGTGGATGGCTACACCTTC. Drawing the rest from reference TRBV2 and TRBJ1-2, the complete variable domain is EPEVTQTPSHQVTQMGQEVILRCVPISNHLYFYWYRQILGQKVEFLVSFYNNEISEKSEIFDDQFSVERPDGSNFTLKIRSTKLEDSAMYFCASSEGQGVDGYTFGSGTRLTVV.

V usage is TRBV5-1 and J usage is TRBJ1-4; 7 positions agree with TRBD1. The CDR3 contains 13 residues. V gave up 4 bases and J gave up 7 bases; unmatched junction bases: 4. Per germline, CDR1 SGHRS and CDR2 YFSETQ. The CDR3 DNA follows: TGCGCCAGCAGCAATGACAGGGTTGAAAAACTGTTTTTT. It specifies CASSNDRVEKLFF. The full variable domain, its missing parts supplied by reference TRBV5-1 and TRBJ1-4, is KAGVTQTPRYLIKTRGQQVTLSCSPISGHRSVSWYQQTPGQGLQFLFEYFSETQRNKGNFPGRFSGRQFSNSRSEMNVSTLELGDSALYLCASSNDRVEKLFFGSGTQLSVL.

The rearrangement links TRBV2 to TRBJ1-3; 12 bases fit TRBD1. The ends lost 7 bases at V and 4 bases at J; junction bases unmatched: 5. The germline V gene encodes CDR1 SNHLY and CDR2 FYNNEI. The CDR3 sequence is 15 residues long. CDR3 in DNA: TGTGCCAGCAATTGGGACAGGGGGCAGGGAAACACCATATATTTT. Translated: CASNWDRGQGNTIYF.

The rearrangement joins TRBV6-1 to TRBJ1-5; no definite D call. The V gene lost 2 bases and the J gene lost 1 base, with 12 bases spanning the gap. From germline, CDR1 is MNHNS and CDR2 SASEGT. This CDR3 is built from 16 residues. CDR3 sequence: CASSEYGVVSNQPQHF. The CDR3 DNA follows: TGTGCCAGCAGTGAATACGGGGTAGTAAGCAATCAGCCCCAGCATTTT.

V and J are TRBV5-1 and TRBJ1-5, with D tentatively TRBD1 (6 bases). V lost 4 bases, J lost 7 bases, and 18 bases lay in between. This CDR3 region has 15 residues. Germline CDR1 reads SGHRS; CDR2 reads YFSETQ. This CDR3 is CASSPATGIDQPQHF. The CDR3 DNA is TGCGCCAGCAGCCCCGCCACAGGGATTGACCAGCCCCAGCATTTT.

CDR3 protein: CASGLNRAETQYF. For the CDR3, the DNA is TGTGCTAGTGGTTTGAACAGGGCTGAGACCCAGTACTTC. The genes are TRBV12-5 and TRBJ2-5, with a weak D call TRBD1 (6 bases). Germline V CDR1 and CDR2: LGHNT, FRNRAP. This CDR3 spans 13 amino acids. Trimming removed 2 bases from V and 5 bases from J, with 9 bases in between.

The V gene is TRBV6-5, the J gene TRBJ1-5; a possible D gene is TRBD1 (6 bases). This CDR3 contains 13 residues. V was clipped by 5 bases and J by 3 bases, with 8 bases between them. Germline CDR1 reads MNHEY; CDR2 reads SVGAGI. CDR3 region: CASSQGSNQPQHF. The CDR3 nucleotides read TGTGCCAGCAGTCAGGGGTCCAATCAGCCCCAGCATTTT.

This clone came up once. The chain couples TRBV12-5 to TRBJ1-4; no clear D. CDR3 length equals 12 residues. From germline, CDR1 is LGHNT and CDR2 FRNRAP. CDR3 loop: CGLFCVNEKLFF. In DNA, the CDR3 is TGTGGACTCTTTTGTGTTAATGAAAAACTGTTTTTT.

This chain links TRBV10-3 with TRBJ1-6; D is undetermined. Trimming left V 5 bases short and J 3 bases short, with 8 bases between. The CDR3 covers 14 residues. Germline V gene data show CDR1 as ENHRY and CDR2 as SYGVKD. This CDR3 reads CAISTENYNSPLHF. Written as DNA, the CDR3 is TGTGCCATCAGTACAGAAAACTATAATTCACCCCTCCACTTT.

This clone was detected only a few times. The chain employs TRBV4-1 and TRBJ1-5, with a weak D call TRBD1 (5 bases). Trimming shortened V by 3 bases and J by 6 bases, and 12 bases separated the two germline ends. The CDR3 runs 14 residues. Germline V gene data show CDR1 as MGHRA and CDR2 as YSYEKL. The CDR3 coding sequence is TGCGCCAGCAGCCAGGTGGGCCAGGGTCAGCCCCAGCATTTT. It codes for CASSQVGQGQPQHF.

The chain carries TRBV4-1 and TRBJ1-2; maybe TRBD1 (5 bases). Trimming removed 0 bases at V and 4 bases at J, with 12 bases between. Per germline, CDR1 MGHRA and CDR2 YSYEKL. The length of the CDR3 is 15 residues. CDR3 in amino acids: CASSQENRRLYGYTF. CDR3 coding DNA: TGCGCCAGCAGCCAAGAGAACAGGAGACTCTATGGCTACACCTTC.

This clone was observed many times. The chain carries TRBV7-6 and TRBJ2-1; TRBD1 aligns across 9 bases. The CDR3 spans 14 residues. V dropped 1 base and J dropped 13; count of bases not matched to a gene: 8. Germline V gene data show CDR1 as SGHVS and CDR2 as FNYEAQ. The CDR3 nucleotides are TGTGCCAGCAGCTTAGATCTTACAGGGGGCTCTCAGTTCTTC. It translates to CASSLDLTGGSQFF.

This chain connects TRBV27 to TRBJ1-4; 8 bases line up with TRBD1. The CDR3 has 14 amino acids. Germline CDR1 reads MNHEY; CDR2 reads SMNVEV (reference sequence). V lost 6 bases to trimming and J lost 7 bases; unmatched junction nucleotides: 7. The CDR3 bases are TGTGCCAGCAGAGGGACAGGAGAGGGTGAAAAACTGTTTTTT. Translating gives CASRGTGEGEKLFF.

Of note for this clone: A junction boundary mismatches the germline segment, possibly from a read error. This chain links TRBV3-1 (or the pseudogene TRBV3-2) with TRBJ1-2; D is uncertain. Germline V gives CDR1 LGHDT, CDR2 YNNKEL (reference sequence). The CDR3 length is 13 residues. The DNA for the CDR3 is TGTGCCACCAGCCCAGACTTTAACTATGGCTACACCTTC. Residues: CATSPDFNYGYTF.

The V gene is TRBV6-2 or TRBV6-3, the J gene TRBJ1-2; possibly TRBD1 for D (5 bases). The CDR3 has 15 residues. The germline V and J ends were trimmed by 2 bases and 4 bases, with 14 bases remaining between them. CDR1 is MNHEY and CDR2 is SVGEGT in the germline V gene. This CDR3 reads CASSYGQGGVYGYTF. As DNA, the CDR3 is TGTGCCAGCAGTTACGGGCAGGGTGGAGTCTATGGCTACACCTTC.

V gene TRBV30 combines with J gene TRBJ2-1, with 7 nucleotides matching TRBD1. J lost 10 bases, V lost 3 bases, and 6 bases had no gene match. There are 12 residues in the CDR3. The germline gives CDR1 GTSNPN, CDR2 SVGIG (reference sequence). The DNA for the CDR3 is TGTGCCTGGAGCTTACAGGGGCGAGAGCAGTTCTTC. Translating it yields CAWSLQGREQFF.

This clone was detected only once. The chain couples TRBV2 to TRBJ2-5, with D possibly matching TRBD2 (6 bases). V was shortened by 7 bases and J by 7 bases, with 22 bases between the two germline ends. This CDR3 region has 15 residues. Germline CDR1 and CDR2: SNHLY and FYNNEI. CDR3 sequence (DNA): TGTGCCAGCACCCCCCGGTGGTTGCCCGGGGGGACCCAGTACTTC. Amino acid sequence: CASTPRWLPGGTQYF.

The chain combines TRBV6-5 with TRBJ1-2; 8 bases match TRBD1. V shed 5 bases, J shed 4 bases, and the junction held 3 bases outside the gene matches. CDR3 length: 13 residues. CDR1 is MNHEY and CDR2 is SVGAGI in the germline V gene. DNA of the CDR3: TGTGCCAGCAGTACAGGGGGGCTCTATGGCTACACCTTC. This codes for CASSTGGLYGYTF.

This chain uses TRBV5-4 with TRBJ1-2; 9 positions match TRBD1. With 3 bases clipped from V and 4 bases from J, the junction kept 4 bases outside the gene matches. This CDR3 is 14 amino acids long. In germline, CDR1 is SGHNT, CDR2 YYREEE (reference sequence). Here the CDR3 DNA reads TGTGCCAGCAGCTACCCGGGACAGGGCTATGGCTACACCTTC. Amino acid sequence: CASSYPGQGYGYTF. The whole variable domain, filled in from reference TRBV5-4 and TRBJ1-2, reads ETGVTQSPTHLIKTRGQQVTLRCSSQSGHNTVSWYQQALGQGPQFIFQYYREEENGRGNFPPRFSGLQFPNYSSELNVNALELDDSALYLCASSYPGQGYGYTFGSGTRLTVV.

This clone has more than one count but fewer than ten. The chain recombines TRBV28 with TRBJ1-5, with 7 bases identical to TRBD1. CDR3 length: 12 residues. CDR1 MDHEN and CDR2 SYDVKM come from the germline V gene. V lost 5 bases and J lost 5; bases outside the gene matches: 0. CDR3 DNA sequence: TGTGCCAGCAGTCAGGGGGATCAGCCCCAGCATTTT. Amino acid sequence: CASSQGDQPQHF.

The rearrangement links TRBV6-2 or TRBV6-3 to TRBJ2-2, with 13 bases lining up with TRBD2. With V trimmed by 4 bases and J by 8 bases, 10 bases remained unmatched. This CDR3 is 17 amino acids long. CDR1 is MNHEY, CDR2 SVGEGT, per germline. CDR3 region: CASSSSRLAGGLGELFF. CDR3 in DNA: TGTGCCAGCAGTTCTTCCCGACTAGCGGGGGGACTAGGGGAGCTGTTTTTT.

This clone was seen just once. The V call is TRBV27, the J call TRBJ1-2, with D tentatively TRBD1 (5 bases). This CDR3 has 13 residues. Trimming cost V 6 bases and J 6 bases, with 14 bases left between them. Germline V gives CDR1 MNHEY, CDR2 SMNVEV (reference sequence). This CDR3 is CASRHDRRHGYTF. DNA for the CDR3: TGTGCCAGCAGACACGACAGAAGGCATGGCTACACCTTC.

The chain recombines TRBV27 with TRBJ1-5; D unresolved. The CDR3 spans 12 residues. V was cut by 5 bases and J by 2 bases, with 4 bases left in between. Germline V gene lookup returns CDR1 MNHEY and CDR2 SMNVEV (reference sequence). CDR3 coding DNA: TGTGCCAGCAGTCAGGGCAATCAGCCCCAGCATTTT. Translating gives CASSQGNQPQHF.

The rearrangement uses TRBV9 and TRBJ2-7; the match to TRBD2 covers 9 bases. V lost 6 bases, J lost 5 bases, and 12 bases stayed unmatched. CDR3 size: 15 residues. Per the germline V gene, CDR1 is SGDLS and CDR2 is YYNGEE. As DNA, the CDR3 is TGTGCCAGCACCTCGGCGGGGGGGCCGTTCGACGAGCAGTACTTC. Its translation: CASTSAGGPFDEQYF.

V is TRBV4-1 and J is TRBJ2-7, with 13 positions matching TRBD2. The CDR3 spans 17 residues. V was pared by 6 bases and J by 8 bases, with 16 bases of the junction left unmatched. Germline V gene sequence: CDR1 MGHRA, CDR2 YSYEKL. This CDR3 is CASSRGLAGDGAPKQYF. The DNA for the CDR3 is TGCGCCAGCAGTCGAGGACTAGCGGGGGACGGCGCCCCTAAGCAGTACTTC.

The chain links TRBV10-3 to TRBJ1-4, with a tentative D call TRBD1 (5 bases). The CDR3 is 13 amino acids. Germline lookup yields CDR1 ENHRY and CDR2 SYGVKD. Trimming shortened V by 4 bases and J by 7 bases, and 10 bases separated the two germline ends. This CDR3 is CAISGTPPEKLFF. CDR3 DNA: TGTGCCATCAGTGGGACACCTCCTGAAAAACTGTTTTTT.

The chain has TRBV5-4 and TRBJ2-6, with TRBD2 identical over 7 bases. V dropped 2 bases and J dropped 0; count of bases not matched to a gene: 8. Germline CDR1 and CDR2: SGHNT and YYREEE (reference sequence). The CDR3 consists of 18 residues. The CDR3 bases are TGTGCCAGCAGCTTAGCCCAGCGGGGTAACTCTGGGGCCAACGTCCTGACTTTC. Residues: CASSLAQRGNSGANVLTF.

The V call is TRBV6-1, the J call TRBJ2-2; 8 positions match TRBD1. The CDR3 covers 14 residues. Unmatched junction bases numbered 3, after V lost 6 bases and J lost 3 bases. Germline V gives CDR1 MNHNS, CDR2 SASEGT. The chain's CDR3 is CASRLTGDTGELFF. DNA for the CDR3: TGTGCCAGCAGACTGACAGGGGACACCGGGGAGCTGTTTTTT.

In regard to this clone: This likely comes from a read error, as the CDR3 has no conserved phenylalanine or tryptophan at its end. The limits of the CDR3 on the DNA are not certain, so only TCRdb's listed CDR3 is given. The J gene is TRBJ1-2, the V gene TRBV13. In germline, CDR1 is PRHDT, CDR2 FYEKMQ (reference sequence). The CDR3 is 12 residues long, ends included. The CDR3 loop is CASSLEGGTSEY.